This T cell receptor beta chain was identified in a study of T cell repertoires in cytomegalovirus infection. The V end was cut by 4 bases, the J end by 5 bases, with 13 bases between. This CDR3 region has 14 residues. CDR1 is LNHDA and CDR2 is SQIVND in the germline V gene (reference sequence). TCRdb re-derived calls from the reads in MiXCR, one entry per CDR3 protein. The sample lists fewer than 1,000,000 distinct CDR3 sequences; roughly 31% were seen once. With respect to this clonotype: Its antigen is currently unknown.

The material sequenced was cultured CD8+ T cells from PBMCs, taken from culture after CMV antigen stimulation. The chain couples TRBV19 to TRBJ2-3; maybe TRBD2 (7 bases). This clonotype was obtained from a human donor in good health (CMV status not recorded). Some clones in this sample may be carry-over from other donors' samples. The CDR3 reads CASSSRGAKDTQYF. CDR3 in DNA: TGTGCCAGTAGTAGCCGGGGGGCAAAAGATACGCAGTATTTT. Drawing the rest from reference TRBV19 and TRBJ2-3, the complete variable domain is DGGITQSPKYLFRKEGQNVTLSCEQNLNHDAMYWYRQDPGQGLRLIYYSQIVNDFQKGDIAEGYSVSREKKESFPLTVTSAQKNPTAFYLCASSSRGAKDTQYFGPGTRLTVL.